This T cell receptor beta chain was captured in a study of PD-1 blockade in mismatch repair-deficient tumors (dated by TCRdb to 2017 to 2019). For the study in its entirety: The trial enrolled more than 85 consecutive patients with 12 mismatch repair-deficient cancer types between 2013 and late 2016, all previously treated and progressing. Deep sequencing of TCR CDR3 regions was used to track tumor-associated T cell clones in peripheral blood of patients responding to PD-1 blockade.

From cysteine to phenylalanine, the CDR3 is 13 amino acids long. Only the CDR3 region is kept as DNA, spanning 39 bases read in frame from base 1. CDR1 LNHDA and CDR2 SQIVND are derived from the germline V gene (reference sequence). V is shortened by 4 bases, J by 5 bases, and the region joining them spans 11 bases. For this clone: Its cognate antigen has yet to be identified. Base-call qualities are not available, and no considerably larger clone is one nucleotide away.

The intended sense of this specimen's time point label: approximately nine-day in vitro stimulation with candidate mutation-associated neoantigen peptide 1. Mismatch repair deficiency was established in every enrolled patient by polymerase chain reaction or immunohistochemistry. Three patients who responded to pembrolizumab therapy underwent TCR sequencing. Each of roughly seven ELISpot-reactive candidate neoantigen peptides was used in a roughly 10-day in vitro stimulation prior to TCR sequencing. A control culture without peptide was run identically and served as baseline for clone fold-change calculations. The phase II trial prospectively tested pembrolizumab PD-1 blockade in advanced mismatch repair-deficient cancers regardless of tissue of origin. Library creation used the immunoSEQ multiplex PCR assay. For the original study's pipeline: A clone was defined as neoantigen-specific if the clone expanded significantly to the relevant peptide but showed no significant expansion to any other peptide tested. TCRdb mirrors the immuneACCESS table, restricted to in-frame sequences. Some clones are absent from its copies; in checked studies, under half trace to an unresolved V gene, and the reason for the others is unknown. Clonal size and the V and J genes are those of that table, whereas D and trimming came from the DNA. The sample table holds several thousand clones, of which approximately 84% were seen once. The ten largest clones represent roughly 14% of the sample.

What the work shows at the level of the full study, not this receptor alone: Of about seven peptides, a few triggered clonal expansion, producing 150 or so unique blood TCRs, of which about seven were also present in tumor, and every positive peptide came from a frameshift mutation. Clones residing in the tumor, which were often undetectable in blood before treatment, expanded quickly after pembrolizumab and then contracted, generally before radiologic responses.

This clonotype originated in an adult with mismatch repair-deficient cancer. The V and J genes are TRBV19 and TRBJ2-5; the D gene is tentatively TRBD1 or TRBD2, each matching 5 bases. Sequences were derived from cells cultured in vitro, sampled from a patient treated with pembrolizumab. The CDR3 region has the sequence CASSTQGGETQYF. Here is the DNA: TGTGCCAGTAGTACGCAGGGCGGGGAGACCCAGTACTTC.